The clone carrying this T cell receptor (beta chain) registers medium-sized by frequency. What it binds is not known. 10X single-cell V(D)J and 5' gene-expression libraries profiled CSF cells. TCRdb reprocessed the 10x single-cell sequencing reads; each CDR3 protein has one entry and no DNA is given. Its table lists 1,000 or so distinct CDR3 sequences. Germline lookup yields CDR1 SEHNR and CDR2 FQNEAQ (reference sequence). This CDR3 contains 14 residues. The data were taken from a study of CD8 T cells in cerebrospinal fluid in Alzheimer's disease. Overall study results and limits: Patients with mild cognitive impairment or Alzheimer's disease had a larger top CSF clone percentage than controls.

Live CSF cells were sorted with a live/dead marker for droplet-based sequencing. V and J are TRBV7-9 and TRBJ2-7; TCRdb proposes TRBD1, but this gene call is untestable without DNA. The sequenced material came from cerebrospinal fluid. This TCR came from a human donor with Alzheimer's disease. The CDR3 reads CASSVQGLSYEQYF.